These T cell receptor beta chains were read from a single sample in a study of cytomegalovirus exposure and HLA in healthy donors. Some clones are missing from TCRdb's copy, which holds only in-frame ones; the method was immunoSEQ multiplex PCR. The sample contains about 210,000 clones, about 86% of which appear only once. Input material: PBMCs. Receptors were obtained from a woman in her twenties or thirties in good health and CMV-seronegative. Both conserved end residues are part of each CDR3. The order of the fields is CDR3 length, clone size, V gene, D gene, J gene, CDR3 DNA, CDR3 protein. The D gene is left open where the match is weak. Expanded clones get a size class; other rows say once, few or many, or leave the size out.

14	NA	TRBV9	TRBD1	TRBJ2-2	TGTGCCAGCAGCCGCGACAGGGGTTCCGGGGAGCTGTTTTTT	CASSRDRGSGELFF
16	few	TRBV5-1	NA	TRBJ2-3	TGCGCCAGCAGCTTGGGTGAGGGGAGGAACCCCTTTGGGCAGTATTTT	CASSLGEGRNPFGQYF
13	few	TRBV5-4	TRBD1	TRBJ1-1	TGTGCCAGCAGCTTGGACAGGGGCACTGAAGCTTTCTTT	CASSLDRGTEAFF
14	NA	TRBV6-1	TRBD1	TRBJ1-1	TGTGCCAGCGGGGACAGGGGACTGAACACTGAAGCTTTCTTT	CASGDRGLNTEAFF
13	NA	TRBV11-2	NA	TRBJ2-7	TGTGCCAGCAGCTTGGAAAGGAGGAACGAGCAGTACTTC	CASSLERRNEQYF
13	few	TRBV11-3	NA	TRBJ1-1	TGTGCCAGCAGCTTGACAGAAAACACTGAAGCTTTCTTT	CASSLTENTEAFF
14	NA	TRBV13	TRBD1	TRBJ2-1	TGTGCCAGCAGCTCGGACAGGGTGGATGATGAGCAGTTCTTC	CASSSDRVDDEQFF
8	NA	TRBV7-5	NA	TRBJ1-1	TGTGCCAGAACAGGGCTCGTCTTT	CARTGLVF
15	NA	TRBV6-5	NA	TRBJ2-1	TGTGCCAGCAGTTACGCTGGGGGGAGCTACAATGAGCAGTTCTTC	CASSYAGGSYNEQFF
15	NA	TRBV18	NA	TRBJ2-5	TGTGCCAGCTCACCGTCCCCCGGGAAACAAGAGACCCAGTACTTC	CASSPSPGKQETQYF
13	NA	TRBV28	NA	TRBJ2-5	TGTGCCAGCAGTTTGGACACCCAAGAGACCCAGTACTTC	CASSLDTQETQYF
12	NA	TRBV5-5	NA	TRBJ1-4	TGTGCCAGCAGCTTGAGTACGGGTAAACTGTTTTTT	CASSLSTGKLFF
12	NA	TRBV7-9	NA	TRBJ2-1	TGTGCCAGCAGCCTAGAAGGCGGTGAGCAGTTCTTC	CASSLEGGEQFF
18	NA	TRBV29-1	TRBD1	TRBJ1-1	TGCAGCGTTGAAGATTGGACAGGGCGGGTTAAGGCATCCACTGAAGCTTTCTTT	CSVEDWTGRVKASTEAFF
15	NA	TRBV30	TRBD2	TRBJ2-1	TGTGCCTGGAGTGTACGGAGCGGGGGGGACAATGAGCAGTTCTTC	CAWSVRSGGDNEQFF
17	NA	TRBV14	NA	TRBJ2-3	TGTGCCAGCAGCCAAGAGGGGCGAAATTGGTGGCCAGATACGCAGTATTTT	CASSQEGRNWWPDTQYF